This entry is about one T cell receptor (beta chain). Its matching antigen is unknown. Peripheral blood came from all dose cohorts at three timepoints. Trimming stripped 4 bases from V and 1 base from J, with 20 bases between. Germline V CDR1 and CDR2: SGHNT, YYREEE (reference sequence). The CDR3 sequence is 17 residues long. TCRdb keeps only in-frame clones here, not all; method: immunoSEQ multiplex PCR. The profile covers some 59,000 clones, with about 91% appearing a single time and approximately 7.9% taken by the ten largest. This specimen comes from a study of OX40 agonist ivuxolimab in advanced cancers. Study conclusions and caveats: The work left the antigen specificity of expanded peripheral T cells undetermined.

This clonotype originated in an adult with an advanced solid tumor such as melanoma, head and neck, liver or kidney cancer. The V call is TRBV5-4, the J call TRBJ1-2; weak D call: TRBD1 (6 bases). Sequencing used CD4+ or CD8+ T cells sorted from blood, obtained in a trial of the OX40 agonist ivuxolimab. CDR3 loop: CASSPGGGPHFNYGYTF. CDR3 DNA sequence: TGTGCCAGCAGCCCTGGGGGGGGCCCGCATTTTAACTATGGCTACACCTTC.